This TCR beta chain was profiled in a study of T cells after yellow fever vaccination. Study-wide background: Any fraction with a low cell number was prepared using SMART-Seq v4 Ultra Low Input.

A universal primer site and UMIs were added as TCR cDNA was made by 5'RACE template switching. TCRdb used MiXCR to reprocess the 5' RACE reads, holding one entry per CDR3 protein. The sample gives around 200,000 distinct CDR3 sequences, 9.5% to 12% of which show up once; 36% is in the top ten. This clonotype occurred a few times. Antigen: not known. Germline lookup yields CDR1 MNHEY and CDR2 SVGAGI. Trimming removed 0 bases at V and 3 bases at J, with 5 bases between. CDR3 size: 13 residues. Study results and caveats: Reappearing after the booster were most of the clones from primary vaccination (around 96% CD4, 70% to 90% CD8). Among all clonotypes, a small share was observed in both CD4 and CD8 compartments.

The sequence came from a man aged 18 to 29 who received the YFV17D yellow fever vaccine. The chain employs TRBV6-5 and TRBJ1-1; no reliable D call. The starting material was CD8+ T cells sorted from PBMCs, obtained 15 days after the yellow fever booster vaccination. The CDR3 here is CASSYSLDTEAFF. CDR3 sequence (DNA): TGTGCCAGCAGTTACTCTTTGGACACTGAAGCTTTCTTT.